This T cell receptor (beta chain) came from a study of T cell repertoires in cytomegalovirus infection. The overall study: Public TCR beta signatures marked donors with CMV infection and the matching HLA. Study-wide results and limits: Cumulative public TCR beta family frequency identified carriers of CMV plus the relevant HLA. The ex vivo response showed dominance by HLA-C-restricted CMV-specific TCR beta clonotypes.

MiXCR, run by TCRdb on the reads, gives a single entry per CDR3 protein. The sample includes about 530,000 distinct CDR3 sequences, around 27% of them seen just once. Germline CDR1 and CDR2: MNHEY and SVGEGT. V dropped 0 bases and J dropped 5; count of bases not matched to a gene: 1. The CDR3 has 13 amino acids. Worth noting for this clonotype: The antigen is unknown.

The genes are TRBV6-2 or TRBV6-3 and TRBJ2-7, with 7 bases identical to TRBD1. This TCR was recovered from a human donor in good health (CMV status not recorded). Some clones in this sample may be carry-over from other donors' samples. Material: PBMCs. In nucleotides, the CDR3 is TGTGCCAGCAGTTACTCCAGGGGGAACGAGCAGTACGTC. Residues: CASSYSRGNEQYV.